This T cell receptor (beta chain) emerged from a study of the immune and genomic landscape of osteosarcoma. Study background: Pediatric and adult high-grade osteosarcoma patients, median diagnosis age approximately 26. Most patients were poor-risk; about 70% had died.

On this clone: What it binds is not known.

Sequencing was performed with immunoSEQ multiplex PCR; in TCRdb, only in-frame clones are kept and a portion is missing. The table shows roughly 10,000 clones, with approximately 71% occurring only once. Study-wide results and limits: About 5 repertoires, each under 100 clonotypes, were dominated by one hyperexpanded clone.

CDR3 length: 15 residues. Trimming removed 6 bases from V and 3 bases from J; junction bases left unmatched: 10. Germline CDR1 SEHNR, CDR2 FQNEAQ (reference sequence). Primary, local recurrence and metastasis osteosarcoma tumors were taken after treatment from poor-prognosis patients. The rearrangement joins TRBV7-9 to TRBJ2-7; TRBD2 agrees at 8 bases. Material: osteosarcoma tumor tissue from the lung. The clonotype was recovered from a human donor with osteosarcoma. The CDR3 DNA reads as TGTGCCAGCAGTTTAAGTGGCACTAGCGGCTACGAGCAGTACTTC. It translates to CASSLSGTSGYEQYF.